A single sample gave rise to the 17 T cell receptor beta chains below, sequenced in a study of cytomegalovirus exposure and HLA in healthy donors. PCR primers comprised 60 Vbeta and 13 Jbeta primers. The protocol was immunoSEQ multiplex PCR, while the TCRdb copy is restricted to in-frame clones and leaves out a portion. The sample includes some 150,000 clones, 60% to 85% of them seen just once. Specimen: PBMCs. These receptors originate from a woman in her thirties or forties in good health and CMV-seropositive.

The J gene is TRBJ2-7, the V gene TRBV4-2; TRBD1 aligns across 7 bases. The CDR3 extends over 14 amino acids. Trimming cost V 0 bases and J 3 bases; bases outside gene matches: 2. Per germline, CDR1 LGHNA and CDR2 YNFKEQ. The DNA of the CDR3 is TGTGCCAGCAGCCAAGAGGGACAGTACTACGAGCAGTACTTC. The encoded protein is CASSQEGQYYEQYF.

The CDR3 coding sequence is TGTGCCAGCAGCTCGACAGGAAACAGCTCCTACAATGAGCAGTTCTTC. Translation: CASSSTGNSSYNEQFF. This chain links TRBV2 with TRBJ2-1; TRBD1 might be the D (6 bases). This CDR3 contains 16 residues. Trimming removed 6 bases from V and 0 bases from J, with 15 bases in between. Germline CDR1 and CDR2: SNHLY and FYNNEI. The full variable domain, in which reference TRBV2 and TRBJ2-1 provide the parts outside the CDR3, is EPEVTQTPSHQVTQMGQEVILRCVPISNHLYFYWYRQILGQKVEFLVSFYNNEISEKSEIFDDQFSVERPDGSNFTLKIRSTKLEDSAMYFCASSSTGNSSYNEQFFGPGTRLTVL.

The chain is built from TRBV5-1 and TRBJ1-1; no firm D call. CDR1 is SGHRS, CDR2 YFSETQ, per germline. The CDR3 runs 16 residues. The V and J ends lost 0 bases and 1 base respectively, with 13 bases between them. The CDR3 is CASSLGEGGRNTEAFF. The DNA of the CDR3 is TGCGCCAGCAGCTTGGGGGAGGGAGGGAGGAACACTGAAGCTTTCTTT.

This clone has a handful of counts. The V and J genes are TRBV5-5 and TRBJ1-1; TRBD1 might be the D (6 bases). The CDR3 length is 12 residues. CDR1 SGHKS and CDR2 YYEKEE come from the germline V gene (reference sequence). V was cut by 3 bases and J by 5 bases, with 8 bases left in between. CDR3 bases: TGTGCCAGCAGCTCAGGGGTGACTGAAGCTTTCTTT. This sequence encodes CASSSGVTEAFF. Full variable domain (remainder filled in from reference TRBV5-5 and TRBJ1-1): DAGVTQSPTHLIKTRGQQVTLRCSPISGHKSVSWYQQVLGQGPQFIFQYYEKEERGRGNFPDRFSARQFPNYSSELNVNALLLGDSALYLCASSSGVTEAFFGQGTRLTVV.

V gene TRBV29-1 combines with J gene TRBJ2-5; TRBD2 agrees at 8 bases. The junction had 11 bases not matched to a gene; V was cut back by 2 bases and J by 0 bases. Per the germline V gene, CDR1 is SQVTM and CDR2 is ANQGSEA. The CDR3 spans 17 residues. In nucleotides, the CDR3 is TGCAGCGTTGAAATCGGCTGGGCGGGGGGCTACCAAGAGACCCAGTACTTC. Protein sequence: CSVEIGWAGGYQETQYF.

The chain joins TRBV30 to TRBJ1-3; maybe TRBD1 (5 bases). The germline V gene encodes CDR1 GTSNPN and CDR2 SVGIG (reference sequence). The CDR3 loop spans 14 amino acids. Trimming took 0 bases from V and 1 from J, leaving 7 bases between them. The DNA of the CDR3 is TGTGCCTGGAGTGTAGCAGGGTCTGGAAACACCATATATTTT. Translated: CAWSVAGSGNTIYF.

The chain links TRBV6-7 to TRBJ1-2, with unresolved D. TRBV6-7 is an ORF for which the function is uncertain. V was cut by 11 bases and J by 0 bases, with 19 bases left in between. The CDR3 is made up of 15 amino acids. The CDR3 protein is CAGWSGIPSNYGYTF. In nucleotides, the CDR3 is TGTGCCGGCTGGTCAGGAATCCCCTCTAACTATGGCTACACCTTC.

The rearrangement links TRBV28 to TRBJ1-3, with 7 bases lining up with TRBD1. Trimming took 5 bases from V and 0 from J; bases not matched to a gene: 1. The CDR3 runs to 14 residues. From germline, CDR1 is MDHEN and CDR2 SYDVKM. The CDR3 DNA reads as TGTGCCAGCAGTCGACAGGGCTCTGGAAACACCATATATTTT. This translates into CASSRQGSGNTIYF.

The genes are TRBV10-3 and TRBJ2-7, with a possible D match to TRBD2 (6 bases). The germline CDR1 and CDR2 sequences are ENHRY and SYGVKD. This CDR3 spans 12 amino acids. V was trimmed by 9 bases and J by 3 bases, leaving 12 bases between them. CDR3 nucleotide sequence: TGTGCCATAGAGGGACTTAGCTACGAGCAGTACTTC. It is translated as CAIEGLSYEQYF.

The rearrangement uses TRBV7-9 and TRBJ1-6; 8 bases align to TRBD1. Germline loops: CDR1 SEHNR, CDR2 FQNEAQ (reference sequence). The V segment lost 5 bases and the J segment 3 bases; nucleotides outside the gene matches: 9. This CDR3 spans 17 amino acids. The DNA for the CDR3 is TGTGCCAGCAGCGAAGGACAGGGACCTTACTATAATTCACCCCTCCACTTT. Translating it yields CASSEGQGPYYNSPLHF.

CDR3: CATAQASGGFSPLHF. In DNA form, the CDR3 reads TGTGCCACCGCGCAGGCGTCAGGAGGATTTTCACCCCTCCACTTT. This rearrangement joins TRBV5-5 to TRBJ1-6; D not resolved. The CDR3 contains 15 residues. The germline CDR1 and CDR2 sequences are SGHKS and YYEKEE (reference sequence). Deletions cut 9 bases from V and 9 bases from J, with 22 bases between. Complete variable domain (other parts from reference TRBV5-5 and TRBJ1-6): DAGVTQSPTHLIKTRGQQVTLRCSPISGHKSVSWYQQVLGQGPQFIFQYYEKEERGRGNFPDRFSARQFPNYSSELNVNALLLGDSALYLCATAQASGGFSPLHFGNGTRLTVT.

CDR3 sequence: CASSLIPGQGASGNSPLHF. The CDR3 DNA sequence: TGCGCCAGCAGCTTAATTCCGGGACAGGGGGCCAGCGGCAATTCACCCCTCCACTTT. The chain uses TRBV5-1 and TRBJ1-6; 12 nucleotides match TRBD1. Germline loops: CDR1 SGHRS, CDR2 YFSETQ. The CDR3 runs 19 residues. Losses at the gene ends were 2 bases for V and 7 bases for J; bases not matched to a gene: 13.

The chain is built from TRBV30 and TRBJ1-1; a possible D gene is TRBD1 (6 bases). This CDR3 contains 14 residues. Trimming removed 3 bases from V and 1 base from J, with 12 bases in between. The germline V gene has CDR1 GTSNPN and CDR2 SVGIG (reference sequence). The DNA of the CDR3 is TGTGCCTGGAGCGGGGACACCCAGAACACTGAAGCTTTCTTT. Its translation: CAWSGDTQNTEAFF.

This clone was detected only a few times. The V gene is TRBV9, the J gene TRBJ1-1; D is possibly TRBD1 (5 bases). Germline V gives CDR1 SGDLS, CDR2 YYNGEE. V lost 4 bases and J 4 bases, leaving 14 bases between the germline ends. The CDR3 spans 14 residues. CDR3: CASSISGFGTEAFF. CDR3 coding DNA: TGTGCCAGCAGCATTTCAGGGTTTGGCACTGAAGCTTTCTTT.

The V gene is TRBV6-5, the J gene TRBJ2-3; 7 bases align to TRBD2. Trimming removed 2 bases from V and 2 bases from J; junction bases left unmatched: 4. CDR1 is MNHEY, CDR2 SVGAGI, per germline. This CDR3 has 15 residues. DNA for the CDR3: TGTGCCAGCAGTTACAGCGGGGCGACCACAGATACGCAGTATTTT. Translated: CASSYSGATTDTQYF.

The sample holds a few counts of this clone. The chain has TRBV6-6 and TRBJ2-5; 9 nucleotides align to TRBD2. Unmatched junction bases numbered 5, after V lost 2 bases and J lost 4 bases. Germline V gene lookup returns CDR1 MNHNY and CDR2 SVGAGI (reference sequence). The CDR3 sequence is 15 residues long. CDR3 in amino acids: CASSYGTSRVETQYF. CDR3 coding DNA: TGTGCCAGCAGTTACGGGACTAGCAGGGTAGAGACCCAGTACTTC.

This sequence joins TRBV11-2 and TRBJ2-7; 9 bases are a match to TRBD2. The CDR3 totals 17 residues. Germline V gives CDR1 SGHAT, CDR2 FQNNGV. V dropped 1 base and J dropped 1; count of bases not matched to a gene: 8. The CDR3 here is CASSLVVSGGLSYEQYF. As DNA, the CDR3 is TGTGCCAGCAGCTTAGTAGTTAGCGGGGGCCTATCCTACGAGCAGTACTTC.